This T cell receptor beta chain comes out of a study of beta chain features in type 1 diabetes. For the study at large: Patients shared similar age, gender and cell yields with healthy donors. Study-level findings and limits: Shorter TCRB CDR3s, moderately but significantly so, marked every one of the four CD4+ subsets in Type 1 diabetes patients.

Remarks on this clone: Antigen: not known.

CDR3 length: 15 residues. The germline CDR1 and CDR2 sequences are SGHDN and FVKESK. V was pared by 3 bases and J by 7 bases, with 8 bases of the junction left unmatched. One heparinised draw, averaging around 0.12 L, was taken per donor. Markers CD45RO/CCR7/CD25/CD127/CD95/CD27 served to sort CD4+ naive, central memory, regulatory and stem cell-like memory cells. Expressed TCRB transcripts were sequenced, since all the RNA that had been isolated was reverse transcribed. About 3.7 million reads, on average, came from each naive, central memory and regulatory T cell sample. The data were produced by immunoSEQ multiplex PCR, yet TCRdb's version contains in-frame clones alone and is incomplete. The sample has 120,000 to 150,000 clones; approximately 13% are singletons.

Material: central memory CD4+ T cells from blood. The clonotype originates from a man between 18 and 35 years old with type 1 diabetes. The chain is built from TRBV14 and TRBJ1-2, with 10 bases identical to TRBD1. The CDR3 sequence: CASSHPMTGGSGYTF. The CDR3 DNA is TGTGCCAGCAGCCACCCGATGACAGGGGGCAGTGGCTACACCTTC.